A selection of T cell receptor beta chains follows, all from one sample in a study of response to subunit inactivated influenza vaccine. TCRdb itself ran the RT-PCR reads through MiXCR, one entry per CDR3 protein. Among 650,000 or so distinct CDR3 sequences listed, around 13% were seen once. Source: PBMCs from blood, taken around 15 days before vaccination. Receptors were obtained from a man between 45 and 60 years old who received an inactivated influenza vaccine. Both conserved end residues are part of each CDR3. D genes are given only for firm matches. A row's size may be missing; if present it is once, few, many or a size class.

TRBD1,TRBJ2-7,NA,TRBV10-1,TGCGCCAGCCCATCGCCGGGACAGGACTCCTACGAGCAGTACTTC,CASPSPGQDSYEQYF
NA,TRBJ2-6,NA,TRBV12-5,TGTGCTAGTGGTTTGGGGACTGGGGCCAACGTCCTGACTTTC,CASGLGTGANVLTF
TRBD2,TRBJ2-1,NA,TRBV7-2,TGTGCCAGCACAGGACGGGGGGGCAATGAGCAGTTCTTC,CASTGRGGNEQFF
NA,TRBJ2-3,NA,TRBV20-1,TGCAGTGCACAAAGTGGGGCAGATACGCAGTATTTT,CSAQSGADTQYF
NA,TRBJ1-5,few,TRBV4-1,TGCGCCAGCAGCCAAGTCTGGGTTGGCAATCAGCCCCAGCATTTT,CASSQVWVGNQPQHF
NA,TRBJ2-2,many,TRBV29-1,TGCAGCGTTGGCCAATCAACCGGGGAGCTGTTTTTT,CSVGQSTGELFF
TRBD1,TRBJ2-7,few,TRBV20-1,TGCAGTGCTCGCGGGACAGGGGTCCACGAGCAGTACTTC,CSARGTGVHEQYF
NA,TRBJ2-5,NA,TRBV24-1,TGTGCCACCAGTGCACGGTCAGAGACCCAGTACTTC,CATSARSETQYF
TRBD2,TRBJ2-7,NA,TRBV7-9,TGTGCCAGCGACCTAGCGGGAGGATACGAGCAGTACTTC,CASDLAGGYEQYF
TRBD1,TRBJ2-1,NA,TRBV4-1,TGCGCCAGCAGAATTAACCTCAAAGCCGACAGGGGCCAAGCATACAATGAGCAGTTCTTC,CASRINLKADRGQAYNEQFF
NA,TRBJ2-2,few,TRBV7-9,TGTGCCAGCAGCGGGAGAGGGCAGAACACCGGGGAGCTGTTTTTT,CASSGRGQNTGELFF
TRBD2,TRBJ2-1,NA,TRBV9,TGTGCCAGCGCGAGGGGCCAGCGGGAGTCTGGTGAGCAGTTCTTC,CASARGQRESGEQFF
TRBD1,TRBJ2-7,few,TRBV2,TGTGCCAGCAGTGAAGCGCTTCTGGACAGGGACATCTACGAGCAGTACTTC,CASSEALLDRDIYEQYF
TRBD2,TRBJ2-7,few,TRBV12-3/TRBV12-4,TGTGCCAGCAGTTTCCCACCAGGCGGGGGGGCCTACGAGCAGTACTTC,CASSFPPGGGAYEQYF
NA,TRBJ2-3,NA,TRBV3-1,TGTGCCAGCAGCCAACAGTGGGGGACAGATACGCAGTATTTT,CASSQQWGTDTQYF
TRBD1,TRBJ2-2,few,TRBV7-9,TGTGCCAGCAGCTTAGGAACCGGGACAGGGTACACCGGGGAGCTGTTTTTT,CASSLGTGTGYTGELFF
NA,TRBJ1-1,NA,TRBV12-3/TRBV12-4,TGTGCCAGCAGTCTACAGGGCTTCGATGAAGCTTTCTTT,CASSLQGFDEAFF
TRBD1,TRBJ1-1,few,TRBV15,TGTGCCACCAGCTGGGTCACAGGGGGTATATCCCTCGAAGCTTTCTTT,CATSWVTGGISLEAFF
NA,TRBJ2-7,few,TRBV7-9,TGTGCCAGCAGCCGGGTGCAGGGGCCCTACGAGCAGTACTTC,CASSRVQGPYEQYF
NA,TRBJ2-4,few,TRBV14,TGTGCCAGCAGCCAAGGTCTAAGGGAGCGACAGTACTTC,CASSQGLRERQYF
NA,TRBJ2-7,NA,TRBV20-1,TGCAGTGCCCCAGTCGGGTCCTACGAGCAGTACTTC,CSAPVGSYEQYF
TRBD2,TRBJ2-1,NA,TRBV20-1,TGCAGTGCTAGAAGGCGGGAGGTCAATGAGCAGTTCTTC,CSARRREVNEQFF
NA,TRBJ2-3,NA,TRBV4-3,TGCGCCAGCAGCCAAGAAGGTGGGAGGGGGGGCCCAGATACGCAGTATTTT,CASSQEGGRGGPDTQYF
NA,TRBJ1-1,NA,TRBV5-1,TGCGCCAGCAGCTACGGACAGAGCATGAACACTGAAGCTTTCTTT,CASSYGQSMNTEAFF
NA,TRBJ2-2,NA,TRBV5-6,TGTGCCAGGGGCCAACCGACAGTCTTCGGGGAGCTGTTTTTT,CARGQPTVFGELFF
NA,TRBJ2-2,NA,TRBV11-3,TGTGCCAGCAGCTCGAGCCAGGGCACCGGGGAGCTGTTTTTT,CASSSSQGTGELFF
TRBD2,TRBJ2-1,NA,TRBV20-1,TGCAGTGCTATGGACAGGGCGAGCGGGAGGGTCTACAATGAGCAGTTCTTC,CSAMDRASGRVYNEQFF
NA,TRBJ2-7,NA,TRBV3-1,TGTGCCAGCAGTCCTACCAACTACGAGCGGCAGTACTTC,CASSPTNYERQYF
TRBD2,TRBJ2-1,many,TRBV5-1,TGCGCCAGCAGCCTGGTCCCCGGGGGGGCCAATGAGCAGTTCTTC,CASSLVPGGANEQFF
NA,TRBJ2-5,few,TRBV12-3/TRBV12-4,TGTGCCAGCAGTTTTAGTGGGGGGAACCAAGAGACCCAGTACTTC,CASSFSGGNQETQYF
NA,TRBJ2-7,NA,TRBV7-9,TGTGCCAGCAGCTTAGCAGGAACGGGATACTCCTACGAGCAGTACTTC,CASSLAGTGYSYEQYF
NA,TRBJ2-1,few,TRBV9,TGTGCCAGCAGCGTAGAGGAGAGCTCACGTGGGAATGAGCAGTTCTTC,CASSVEESSRGNEQFF
TRBD1,TRBJ2-5,NA,TRBV5-1,TGCGCCAGCAGCCCCGGGACAGGGGGCTATCTGGAGACCCAGTACTTC,CASSPGTGGYLETQYF
NA,TRBJ2-3,NA,TRBV20-1,TGCAGTGCTTCCCCGGCGAGCGGGTTAACGCAGTATTTT,CSASPASGLTQYF
TRBD1,TRBJ1-6,NA,TRBV30,TGTGCCTGGAGTCCGGACAGGGTACGATCACCCCTCCACTTT,CAWSPDRVRSPLHF
TRBD1,TRBJ1-1,few,TRBV6-1,TGTGCCAGCACTAAGACAGGGGTGGGTACTGAAGCTTTCTTT,CASTKTGVGTEAFF
TRBD1,TRBJ1-2,NA,TRBV4-3,TGCGCCCCCCGGACAGGTCGGGGCGGCTACACCTTC,CAPRTGRGGYTF
NA,TRBJ2-5,NA,TRBV28,TGTGCCAGCAGTACAGGGATGGAGACCCAGTACTTC,CASSTGMETQYF